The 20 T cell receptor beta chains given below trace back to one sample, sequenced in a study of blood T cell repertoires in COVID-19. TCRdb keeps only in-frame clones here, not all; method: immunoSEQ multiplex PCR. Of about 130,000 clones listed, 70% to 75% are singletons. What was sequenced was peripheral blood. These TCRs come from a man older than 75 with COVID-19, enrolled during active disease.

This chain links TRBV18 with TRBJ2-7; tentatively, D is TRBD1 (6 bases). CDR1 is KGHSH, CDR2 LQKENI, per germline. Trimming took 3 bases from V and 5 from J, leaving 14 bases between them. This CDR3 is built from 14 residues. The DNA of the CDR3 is TGTGCCAGCTCACCCAATGCGCGGACAGACGAGCAGTACTTC. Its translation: CASSPNARTDEQYF.

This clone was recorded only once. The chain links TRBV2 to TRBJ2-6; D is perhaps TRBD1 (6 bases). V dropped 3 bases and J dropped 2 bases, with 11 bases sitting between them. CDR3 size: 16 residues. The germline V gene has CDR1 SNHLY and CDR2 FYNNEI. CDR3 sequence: CASSDLAGAGANVLTF. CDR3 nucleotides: TGTGCCAGCAGTGATCTTGCAGGGGCTGGGGCCAACGTCCTGACTTTC.

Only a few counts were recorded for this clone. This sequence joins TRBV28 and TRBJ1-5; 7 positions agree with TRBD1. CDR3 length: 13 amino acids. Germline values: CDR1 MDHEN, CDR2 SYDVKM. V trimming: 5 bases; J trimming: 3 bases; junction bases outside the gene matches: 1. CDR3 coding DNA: TGTGCCAGCAGTACAGGGGTCAATCAGCCCCAGCATTTT. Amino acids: CASSTGVNQPQHF.

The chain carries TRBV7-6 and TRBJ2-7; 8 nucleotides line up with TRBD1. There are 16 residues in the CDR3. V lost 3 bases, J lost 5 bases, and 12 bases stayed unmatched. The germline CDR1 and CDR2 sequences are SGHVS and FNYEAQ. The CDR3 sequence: CASSLSPGQGIDEQYF. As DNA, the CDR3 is TGTGCCAGCAGCTTGTCACCCGGACAGGGTATTGACGAGCAGTACTTC.

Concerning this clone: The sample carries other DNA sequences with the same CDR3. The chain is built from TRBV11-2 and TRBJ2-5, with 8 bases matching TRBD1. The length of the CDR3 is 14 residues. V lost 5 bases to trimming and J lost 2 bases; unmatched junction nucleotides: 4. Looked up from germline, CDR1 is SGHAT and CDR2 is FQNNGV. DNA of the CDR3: TGTGCCAGCAGCCCTGGACAGGGTCAAGAGACCCAGTACTTC. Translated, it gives CASSPGQGQETQYF.

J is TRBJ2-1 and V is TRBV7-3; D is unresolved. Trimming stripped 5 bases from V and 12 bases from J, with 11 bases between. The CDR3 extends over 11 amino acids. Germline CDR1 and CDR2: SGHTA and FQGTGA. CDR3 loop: CASSLGLGQFF. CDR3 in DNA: TGTGCCAGCAGCCTCGGCCTAGGGCAGTTCTTC.

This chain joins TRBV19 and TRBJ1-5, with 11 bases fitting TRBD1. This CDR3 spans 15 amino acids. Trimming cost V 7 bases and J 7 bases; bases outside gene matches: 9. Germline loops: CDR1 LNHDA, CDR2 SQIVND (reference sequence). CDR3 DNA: TGTGCCAGTAACGGGGGGACAGGGGGAAGGCAGCCCCAGCATTTT. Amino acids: CASNGGTGGRQPQHF.

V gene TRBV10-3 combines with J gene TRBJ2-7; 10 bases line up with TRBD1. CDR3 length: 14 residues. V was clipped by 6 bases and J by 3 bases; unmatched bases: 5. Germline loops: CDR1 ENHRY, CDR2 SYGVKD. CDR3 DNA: TGTGCCATCAGCCCGGGACAGGGGTACTACGAGCAGTACTTC. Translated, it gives CAISPGQGYYEQYF.

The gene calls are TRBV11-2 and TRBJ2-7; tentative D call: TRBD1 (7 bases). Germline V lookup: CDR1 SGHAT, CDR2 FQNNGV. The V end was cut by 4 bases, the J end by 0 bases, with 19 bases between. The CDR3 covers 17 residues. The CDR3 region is CASSSLGGRGASYEQYF. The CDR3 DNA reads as TGTGCCAGCAGCTCCCTGGGGGGCAGGGGGGCCTCCTACGAGCAGTACTTC.

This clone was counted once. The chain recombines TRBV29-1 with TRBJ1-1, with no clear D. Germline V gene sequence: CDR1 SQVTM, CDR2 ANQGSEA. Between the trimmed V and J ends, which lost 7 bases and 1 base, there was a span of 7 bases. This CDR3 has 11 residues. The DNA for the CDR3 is TGCAGCGCCGCCGGGAACACTGAAGCTTTCTTT. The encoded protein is CSAAGNTEAFF.

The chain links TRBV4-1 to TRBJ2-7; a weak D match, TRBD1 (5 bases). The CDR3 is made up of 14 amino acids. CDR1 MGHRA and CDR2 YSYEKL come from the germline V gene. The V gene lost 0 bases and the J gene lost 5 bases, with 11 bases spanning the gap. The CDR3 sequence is CASSQEWTQNEQYF. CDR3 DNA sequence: TGCGCCAGCAGCCAAGAGTGGACACAGAACGAGCAGTACTTC.

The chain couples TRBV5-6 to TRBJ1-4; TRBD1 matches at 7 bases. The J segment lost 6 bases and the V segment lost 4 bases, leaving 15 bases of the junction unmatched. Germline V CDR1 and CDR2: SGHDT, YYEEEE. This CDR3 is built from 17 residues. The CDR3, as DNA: TGTGCCAGCAGCCACCACTACATAGACAGGGAGGATGAAAAACTGTTTTTT. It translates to CASSHHYIDREDEKLFF. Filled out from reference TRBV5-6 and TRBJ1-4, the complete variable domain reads DAGVTQSPTHLIKTRGQQVTLRCSPKSGHDTVSWYQQALGQGPQFIFQYYEEEERQRGNFPDRFSGHQFPNYSSELNVNALLLGDSALYLCASSHHYIDREDEKLFFGSGTQLSVL.

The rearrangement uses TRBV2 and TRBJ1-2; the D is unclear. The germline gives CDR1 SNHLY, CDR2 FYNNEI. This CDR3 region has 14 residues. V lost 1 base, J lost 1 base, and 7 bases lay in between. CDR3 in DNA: TGTGCCAGCAGTGAAGAAATTCATAACTATGGCTACACCTTC. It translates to CASSEEIHNYGYTF.

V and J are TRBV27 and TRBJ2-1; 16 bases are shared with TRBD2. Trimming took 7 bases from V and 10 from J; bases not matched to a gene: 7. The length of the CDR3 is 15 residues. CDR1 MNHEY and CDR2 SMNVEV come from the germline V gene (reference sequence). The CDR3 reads CASTPGLAGGREQFF. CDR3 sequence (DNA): TGTGCCAGCACCCCGGGACTAGCGGGAGGGCGCGAGCAGTTCTTC.

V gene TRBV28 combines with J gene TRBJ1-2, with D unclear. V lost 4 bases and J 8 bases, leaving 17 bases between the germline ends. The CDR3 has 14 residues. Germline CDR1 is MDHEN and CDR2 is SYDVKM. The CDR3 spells CASSSLAGSSGYTF. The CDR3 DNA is TGTGCCAGCAGTTCCCTGGCCGGGTCGAGCGGCTACACCTTC.

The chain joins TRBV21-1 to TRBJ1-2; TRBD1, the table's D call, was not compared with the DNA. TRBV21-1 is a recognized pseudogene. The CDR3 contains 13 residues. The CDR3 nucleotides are TGTGCCAGCAGCCCTACAGGGGGCTATGGCTACACCTTC. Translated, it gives CASSPTGGYGYTF.

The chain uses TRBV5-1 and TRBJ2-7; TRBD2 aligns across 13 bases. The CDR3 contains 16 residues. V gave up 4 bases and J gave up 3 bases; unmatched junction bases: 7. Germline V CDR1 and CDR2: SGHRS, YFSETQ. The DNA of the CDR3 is TGCGCCAGCAGCCCCGGACTAGCGGGGGACCTCTACGAGCAGTACTTC. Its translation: CASSPGLAGDLYEQYF.

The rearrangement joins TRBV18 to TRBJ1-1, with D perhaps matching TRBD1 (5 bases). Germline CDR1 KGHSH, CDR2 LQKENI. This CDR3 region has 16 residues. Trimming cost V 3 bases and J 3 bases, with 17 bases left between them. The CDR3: CASSPGPGRLDTEAFF. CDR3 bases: TGTGCCAGCTCACCCGGCCCAGGGCGATTAGACACTGAAGCTTTCTTT.

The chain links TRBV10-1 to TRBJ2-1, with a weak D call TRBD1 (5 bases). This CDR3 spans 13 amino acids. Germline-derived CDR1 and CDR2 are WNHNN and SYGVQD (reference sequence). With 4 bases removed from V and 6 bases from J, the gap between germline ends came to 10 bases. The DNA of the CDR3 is TGCGCCAGCAGTGTCCAGGGCACCAATGAGCAGTTCTTC. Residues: CASSVQGTNEQFF.

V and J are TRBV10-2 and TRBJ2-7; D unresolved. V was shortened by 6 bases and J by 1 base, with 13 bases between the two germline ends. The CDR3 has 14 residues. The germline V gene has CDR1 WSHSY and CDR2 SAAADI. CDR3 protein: CASRMDQVSYEQYF. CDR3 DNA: TGCGCCAGCAGGATGGATCAGGTGTCCTACGAGCAGTACTTC.